The 29 T cell receptor beta chains given below trace back to one sample, sequenced in a study of T cells in Graves' hyperthyroidism and ophthalmopathy. TCR beta CDR3 regions were amplified from RNA. A first-round RT-PCR of the TCR CDR3 used the HTBI primer set. TCRdb called the multiplex PCR reads again in MiXCR, with one record for every CDR3 protein. This table holds a few hundred thousand distinct CDR3 sequences, approximately 15% found once. Sequenced: blood. The source of these receptors is a woman in her twenties or thirties with Graves' hyperthyroidism.

Ten or more counts support this clonotype. The V gene is TRBV3-1, the J gene TRBJ1-1; unclear D gene. Trimming pared 1 base from V and 4 bases from J, leaving 7 bases between. The CDR3 is 13 amino acids. Germline-derived CDR1 and CDR2 are LGHDT and YNNKEL (reference sequence). The CDR3 reads CASSQGLGTEAFF. The CDR3 DNA sequence: TGTGCCAGCAGCCAAGGGTTAGGCACTGAAGCTTTCTTT.

This clonotype was detected ten times or more. The CDR3 reads CASSPPIAGGGYSYNEQFF. Here the CDR3 DNA reads TGTGCCAGCAGCCCCCCAATAGCGGGAGGGGGCTACTCCTACAATGAGCAGTTCTTC. V gene TRBV5-5 combines with J gene TRBJ2-1; 11 bases line up with TRBD2. The V gene's germline CDR1 is SGHKS and CDR2 YYEKEE (reference sequence). The CDR3 covers 19 residues. Trimming removed 4 bases from V and 0 bases from J; junction bases left unmatched: 12.

Many counts were recorded for this clonotype. CDR3 protein: CASSVVEGPFHHEQFF. CDR3 coding DNA: TGTGCCAGCAGCGTAGTGGAGGGGCCGTTTCATCATGAGCAGTTCTTC. The chain carries TRBV9 and TRBJ2-1; perhaps TRBD2 as D (6 bases). Germline-derived CDR1 and CDR2 are SGDLS and YYNGEE. Trimming cost V 0 bases and J 8 bases, with 18 bases left between them. The CDR3 covers 16 residues. Using reference TRBV9 and TRBJ2-1 for the parts outside the CDR3, the full variable domain is DSGVTQTPKHLITATGQRVTLRCSPRSGDLSVYWYQQSLDQGLQFLIQYYNGEERAKGNILERFSAQQFPDLHSELNLSSLELGDSALYFCASSVVEGPFHHEQFFGPGTRLTVL.

This chain connects TRBV10-1 to TRBJ2-3; a possible D gene is TRBD2 (5 bases). There are 13 residues in the CDR3. Germline V gene sequence: CDR1 WNHNN, CDR2 SYGVQD (reference sequence). V was pared by 8 bases and J by 1 base, with 10 bases between. CDR3 amino acids: CASRHSGTDTQYF. The CDR3 DNA is TGCGCCAGCCGCCATAGCGGCACAGATACGCAGTATTTT.

This clonotype came up many times. This chain connects TRBV5-1 to TRBJ2-3, with unresolved D. Germline loops: CDR1 SGHRS, CDR2 YFSETQ. CDR3 length: 16 residues. Trimming shortened V by 0 bases and J by 0 bases, and 11 bases separated the two germline ends. CDR3 region: CASSLVGGISTDTQYF. CDR3 DNA: TGCGCCAGCAGCTTGGTGGGCGGAATCAGCACAGATACGCAGTATTTT.

The table lists this clonotype with many counts. The rearrangement links TRBV6-1 to TRBJ2-7, with no clear D. V shed 0 bases and J shed 4 bases, with 7 bases lying between them. The CDR3 extends over 13 amino acids. Germline V gene data show CDR1 as MNHNS and CDR2 as SASEGT. The CDR3 region is CASSEAFGYEQYF. CDR3 in DNA: TGTGCCAGCAGTGAAGCCTTTGGATACGAGCAGTACTTC.

This clonotype was recorded at least ten times. This chain uses TRBV7-9 with TRBJ2-1; 10 positions match TRBD2. Germline assignment: CDR1 SEHNR and CDR2 FQNEAQ (reference sequence). V lost 4 bases to trimming and J lost 8 bases; unmatched junction nucleotides: 5. The CDR3 runs to 14 residues. As DNA, the CDR3 is TGTGCCAGCAGCTCTCCTAGCGGGAGCCATGAGCAGTTCTTC. This gives the protein CASSSPSGSHEQFF.

This chain links TRBV11-1 with TRBJ2-1; D uncertain. The germline V gene encodes CDR1 SGHAT and CDR2 FQDESV (reference sequence). The CDR3 totals 13 residues. V shed 1 base and J shed 8 bases, with 9 bases lying between them. This CDR3 reads CASSLGFRDEQFF. The DNA for the CDR3 is TGTGCCAGCAGCTTAGGCTTCCGCGATGAGCAGTTCTTC.

In its sample, this clonotype was seen many times. The chain joins TRBV19 to TRBJ1-1, with a tentative D call TRBD1 (5 bases). V was pared by 5 bases and J by 4 bases, with 11 bases between. There are 13 residues in the CDR3. CDR1 and CDR2 from the germline V gene are LNHDA and SQIVND (reference sequence). The CDR3 DNA follows: TGTGCCAGTAGTGCAGGGTTTGGCACTGAAGCTTTCTTT. As protein: CASSAGFGTEAFF.

This clonotype was counted many times. The chain recombines TRBV11-2 with TRBJ2-3; no clear D. V was cut by 7 bases and J by 0 bases, with 5 bases left in between. Germline-derived CDR1 and CDR2 are SGHAT and FQNNGV. This CDR3 contains 12 residues. DNA for the CDR3: TGTGCCAGCAAAGCTAGCACAGATACGCAGTATTTT. Protein product: CASKASTDTQYF.

This clonotype has ten or more counts. This chain uses TRBV7-2 with TRBJ2-4; unclear D gene. The V end was cut by 5 bases, the J end by 0 bases, with 14 bases between. Germline assignment: CDR1 SGHTA and CDR2 FQGNSA. This CDR3 is 16 amino acids long. The CDR3 DNA sequence: TGTGCCAGCAGCCCGCGAGAATCAAGAGCCAAAAACATTCAGTACTTC. The encoded protein is CASSPRESRAKNIQYF.

This clonotype was counted between two and nine times. This rearrangement joins TRBV10-3 to TRBJ1-2; D gene ambiguous. Trimming stripped 5 bases from V and 3 bases from J, with 16 bases between. Germline V gives CDR1 ENHRY, CDR2 SYGVKD. The CDR3 is 15 amino acids. The CDR3 reads CAISPGSTWDYGYTF. The DNA for the CDR3 is TGTGCCATCAGTCCGGGTTCGACTTGGGACTATGGCTACACCTTC.

This clonotype was picked up many times. V usage is TRBV5-1 and J usage is TRBJ1-1; 10 nucleotides match TRBD1. The germline gives CDR1 SGHRS, CDR2 YFSETQ. The CDR3 length is 14 residues. J lost 6 bases, V lost 4 bases, and 6 bases had no gene match. Written as DNA, the CDR3 is TGCGCCAGCAGCGGGACAGGGGTTATTGCTGAAGCTTTCTTT. Translated, it gives CASSGTGVIAEAFF.

This chain links TRBV4-1 with TRBJ1-5; no clear D. The V end was cut by 2 bases, the J end by 5 bases, with 10 bases between. CDR3 length: 14 amino acids. CDR1 is MGHRA, CDR2 YSYEKL, per germline. This chain's CDR3 is CASSQFPGDQPQHF. The CDR3 DNA sequence: TGCGCCAGCAGCCAATTTCCAGGAGATCAGCCCCAGCATTTT.

This clonotype came up many times. The genes are TRBV29-1 and TRBJ2-1, with 7 bases identical to TRBD2. V was clipped by 4 bases and J by 1 base; unmatched bases: 10. The CDR3 extends over 16 amino acids. Germline V gene data show CDR1 as SQVTM and CDR2 as ANQGSEA. The CDR3 DNA follows: TGCAGCGTTGGGGGGGAGGGTTTATCTTCCTACAATGAGCAGTTCTTC. Protein: CSVGGEGLSSYNEQFF.

This clonotype was found once. The V gene is TRBV10-2, the J gene TRBJ1-3, with no clear D. The germline V gene has CDR1 WSHSY and CDR2 SAAADI. Deletions cut 1 base from V and 4 bases from J, with 2 bases between. The CDR3 has 12 amino acids. CDR3 DNA sequence: TGCGCCAGCAGTGAGTGGGGAAACACCATATATTTT. Translating gives CASSEWGNTIYF.

A word on this clonotype: A read error may account for a junction end that differs from germline. J is TRBJ2-7 and V is TRBV7-9; TRBD2 matches 12 bases. Per the germline V gene, CDR1 is SEHNR and CDR2 is FQNEAQ (reference sequence). The CDR3 consists of 16 residues. The CDR3 DNA reads TGTGCCAACAGCCCCTCGACTAGCGGGAGCTCTGACGAGCAGTACTTC. It codes for CANSPSTSGSSDEQYF. Combining the CDR3 with reference TRBV7-9 and TRBJ2-7 gives the whole variable domain DTGVSQNPRHKITKRGQNVTFRCDPISEHNRLYWYRQTLGQGPEFLTYFQNEAQLEKSRLLSDRFSAERPKGSFSTLEIQRTEQGDSAMYLCANSPSTSGSSDEQYFGPGTRLTVT.

This clonotype was counted ten times or more. The chain couples TRBV9 to TRBJ1-1, with D possibly being TRBD1 (6 bases). This CDR3 comprises 16 residues. Trimming removed 4 bases at V and 1 base at J, with 17 bases between. Germline V lookup: CDR1 SGDLS, CDR2 YYNGEE. The CDR3 reads CASSRLSGTSNTEAFF. DNA of the CDR3: TGTGCCAGCAGCCGACTCTCCGGGACATCGAACACTGAAGCTTTCTTT.

This clonotype was found many times. The CDR3 here is CASSDRLAGNNEQFF. CDR3 nucleotides: TGTGCCAGCAGTGACAGACTAGCAGGAAACAATGAGCAGTTCTTC. The J gene is TRBJ2-1, the V gene TRBV6-1; 7 positions match TRBD2. Germline V gene data show CDR1 as MNHNS and CDR2 as SASEGT. Trimming removed 3 bases from V and 5 bases from J; junction bases left unmatched: 7. The CDR3 has 15 amino acids.

This clonotype was recorded at least ten times. The chain recombines TRBV7-8 with TRBJ2-1; no definite D call. Germline CDR1 SGHVS, CDR2 FQNEAQ. This CDR3 is 12 amino acids long. The V and J ends lost 7 bases and 0 bases respectively, with 4 bases between them. Here the CDR3 reads CASKLSYNEQFF. The CDR3 DNA reads as TGTGCCAGCAAACTCTCCTACAATGAGCAGTTCTTC.

This clonotype was found a few times. The chain recombines TRBV7-2 with TRBJ1-5, with D unclear. V lost 5 bases and J lost 12, with 17 bases in between. The CDR3 contains 13 residues. CDR1 and CDR2 from the germline V gene are SGHTA and FQGNSA. CDR3 protein: CASSQKTDLRQHF. The CDR3 region has the DNA TGTGCCAGCAGCCAGAAGACCGACCTTCGCCAGCATTTT.

This clonotype came up a few times. This rearrangement joins TRBV10-2 to TRBJ2-1, with 7 bases that match TRBD2. V trimming: 0 bases; J trimming: 5 bases; junction bases outside the gene matches: 7. Per germline, CDR1 WSHSY and CDR2 SAAADI. The CDR3 loop spans 16 amino acids. CDR3 residues: CASSESRLAAHNEQFF. CDR3 nucleotides: TGCGCCAGCAGTGAGTCGAGGCTAGCGGCCCACAATGAGCAGTTCTTC.

This clonotype was counted only a few times. V and J are TRBV29-1 and TRBJ1-2, with D uncertain. V was clipped by 7 bases and J by 3 bases, with 18 bases between them. Germline V gene lookup returns CDR1 SQVTM and CDR2 ANQGSEA. The CDR3 extends over 14 amino acids. The CDR3 DNA reads as TGCAGCGCTACCCACTCACACGGCGACTATGGCTACACCTTC. Translated: CSATHSHGDYGYTF.

This sequence joins TRBV20-1 and TRBJ2-2; 14 bases match TRBD2. V was clipped by 3 bases and J by 4 bases; unmatched bases: 7. The CDR3 covers 17 residues. Germline CDR1 reads DFQATT; CDR2 reads SNEGSKA (reference sequence). Here the CDR3 reads CSASSPTSGRATGELFF. Here the CDR3 DNA reads TGCAGTGCTAGTAGTCCGACTAGCGGGAGGGCCACCGGGGAGCTGTTTTTT.

The V gene is TRBV20-1, the J gene TRBJ2-5; 7 bases line up with TRBD1. Germline CDR1 DFQATT, CDR2 SNEGSKA (reference sequence). The CDR3 has 14 residues. J was trimmed by 2 bases and V by 6 bases; bases with no gene match: 9. The CDR3 nucleotides are TGCAGTGCCCCACAGGGGTGGGCACAAGAGACCCAGTACTTC. As protein: CSAPQGWAQETQYF.

This clonotype occurred many times. This rearrangement joins TRBV3-1 to TRBJ2-1, with a possible D match to TRBD2 (5 bases). Germline CDR1 is LGHDT and CDR2 is YNNKEL (reference sequence). V was pared by 5 bases and J by 12 bases, with 14 bases between. This CDR3 is 12 amino acids long. The CDR3 sequence: CASSTLGSGQFF. CDR3 bases: TGTGCCAGCAGCACCCTGGGAAGCGGGCAGTTCTTC.

J is TRBJ1-2 and V is TRBV5-1, with a possible D match to TRBD1 (6 bases). Per the germline V gene, CDR1 is SGHRS and CDR2 is YFSETQ. The CDR3 runs 14 residues. Trimming took 4 bases from V and 7 from J, leaving 17 bases between them. The CDR3: CASSLTDRTGGYTF. CDR3 DNA: TGCGCCAGCAGCCTTACTGACAGGACGGGTGGCTACACCTTC.

A few counts support this clonotype. The chain recombines TRBV7-9 with TRBJ2-7; TRBD2 matches at 14 bases. Germline V lookup: CDR1 SEHNR, CDR2 FQNEAQ (reference sequence). After removal of 4 bases from V and 6 bases from J, the junction contained 14 bases not matched to a gene. The CDR3 covers 18 residues. The CDR3 loop is CASSSTGTSGSKRSEQYF. DNA of the CDR3: TGTGCCAGCAGCTCTACCGGGACTAGCGGGAGTAAACGGTCCGAGCAGTACTTC.

This clonotype was counted at least ten times. The gene calls are TRBV20-1 and TRBJ2-3; 7 bases agree with TRBD2. Germline loops: CDR1 DFQATT, CDR2 SNEGSKA (reference sequence). The V gene end was trimmed by 3 bases and the J gene end by 2 bases; junction bases not matched to a gene: 20. CDR3 length: 19 residues. CDR3 in DNA: TGCAGTGCTAGGGAGTCGCCCGGTGTGGGACTACCAAACACAGATACGCAGTATTTT. Translation: CSARESPGVGLPNTDTQYF.